This T cell receptor (beta chain) was recovered during a study of radiotherapy plus CTLA-4 blockade in lung cancer. This table comes from immunoSEQ multiplex PCR, and its TCRdb copy is limited to in-frame clones, with some not included. The table includes about 120,000 clones, about 80% detected once. A single count supports this clone. The V and J ends lost 6 bases and 1 base, in that order; junction bases with no gene match: 5. The CDR3 spans 15 residues. The germline CDR1 and CDR2 sequences are SEHNR and FQNEAQ (reference sequence). This clonotype was sampled from a human donor with non-small cell lung cancer that progressed on radiotherapy plus ipilimumab. Some clones in this sample may be carry-over from other donors' samples. The gene calls are TRBV7-9 and TRBJ1-1; TRBD1 matches 10 bases. Sequences were derived from peripheral blood, sampled from a patient treated with radiotherapy plus ipilimumab. The CDR3 is CASRGQGRWNTEAFF. The CDR3 bases are TGTGCCAGCAGGGGACAGGGGCGATGGAACACTGAAGCTTTCTTT.